The text below deals with one TCR beta chain. After removal of 1 base from V and 4 bases from J, the junction contained 2 bases not matched to a gene. Germline V lookup: CDR1 SGHTS, CDR2 YDEGEE. The CDR3 loop spans 14 amino acids. This specimen belongs to a study of blood T cell repertoires in COVID-19. As for the study in general: Acute and convalescent COVID-19 specimens originated in the United States, Italy and Spain.

Methods used by the authors: Reference gene primer amplification gave estimated nucleated cell counts. Profiling relied on immunoSEQ multiplex PCR, and the TCRdb table lists in-frame clones only, not all of them. V and J calls and clone size are as listed in that table; D and trimming were resolved from the DNA. Found here are nearly 200,000 clones, roughly nine tenths of them singletons; the top ten hold about 0.81%. V gene TRBV5-8 combines with J gene TRBJ1-3; 7 bases match TRBD1. This clonotype originated in a woman in her 70s with acute or convalescent COVID-19. Sequenced sample: peripheral blood. The CDR3 is CASSLTGAGNTIYF. The CDR3 region has the DNA TGTGCCAGCAGCTTGACAGGGGCGGGAAACACCATATATTTT.